These T cell receptor beta chains were read from a single sample in a study of identical twins. Using its own MiXCR run on the 5' RACE reads, TCRdb lists one record per CDR3 protein. Of about 700,000 distinct CDR3 sequences listed, 8.5% to 9% are singletons. This same sample was also part of a study on yellow fever vaccine responses in identical twins.

Sequenced input: PBMCs. Receptor source: a woman under 30 in good health. Each CDR3 is given with its conserved first and last residue. D genes are given only for firm matches. Expanded clones are given a class, and other clones once, few, many or no size at all.

j_gene,abundance,len,d_gene,v_gene,CDR3aa,CDR3nt
TRBJ2-5,few,16,TRBD2,TRBV20-1,CSARRGTSGNQETQYF,TGCAGTGCTAGACGGGGGACTAGCGGGAACCAAGAGACCCAGTACTTC
TRBJ2-3,.,16,.,TRBV5-1,CASSLASEGSTDTQYF,TGCGCCAGCAGCTTGGCGAGCGAGGGGAGCACAGATACGCAGTATTTT
TRBJ2-7,few,13,.,TRBV7-9,CASSLKRAHEQYF,TGTGCCAGCAGCTTAAAGCGGGCTCACGAGCAGTACTTC
TRBJ2-1,.,11,.,TRBV7-8,CTSQDGGKQLF,TGTACCAGTCAAGACGGGGGCAAGCAGCTCTTC
TRBJ2-7,.,16,TRBD1,TRBV6-1,CASRPRHTGDLHEQYF,TGTGCCAGCAGGCCCCGACACACAGGGGATCTCCACGAGCAGTACTTC
TRBJ1-1,few,13,.,TRBV12-3/TRBV12-4,CASTEDKNTEAFF,TGTGCCAGCACAGAGGACAAGAACACTGAAGCTTTCTTT
TRBJ2-5,many,12,.,TRBV6-5,CATRRRGQTQYF,TGTGCCACTAGGCGACGGGGTCAGACCCAGTACTTC
TRBJ2-7,many,14,TRBD1,TRBV6-1,CASRRQGASYEQYF,TGTGCCAGCAGGAGACAGGGGGCTTCCTACGAGCAGTACTTC
TRBJ2-1,.,14,.,TRBV6-1,CATLDTDRYNEQFF,TGTGCCACCCTTGATACGGACCGTTACAATGAGCAGTTCTTC
TRBJ1-2,.,14,.,TRBV4-2,CASSQSRGTGGYTF,TGTGCCAGCAGCCAAAGCAGGGGAACGGGTGGCTACACCTTC
TRBJ2-3,.,15,.,TRBV6-5,CASSYPTGPTDTQYF,TGTGCCAGCAGTTACCCGACAGGCCCTACAGATACGCAGTATTTT
TRBJ2-3,many,15,.,TRBV20-1,CSARVGTDFTDTQYF,TGCAGTGCTAGAGTCGGGACGGATTTCACAGATACGCAGTATTTT
TRBJ2-3,.,14,TRBD2,TRBV10-3,CATGTSGNADTQYF,TGTGCCACCGGTACTAGCGGGAATGCAGATACGCAGTATTTT
TRBJ1-1,many,15,TRBD1,TRBV28,CASRNTGGGNTEAFF,TGTGCCAGCAGAAACACAGGGGGAGGAAACACTGAAGCTTTCTTT
TRBJ2-1,.,17,TRBD2,TRBV6-1,CASSITSGGFSYNEQFF,TGTGCCAGCAGCATCACTAGCGGGGGGTTCTCCTACAATGAGCAGTTCTTC
TRBJ2-7,few,13,.,TRBV7-2,CASSPAFVGEQYF,TGTGCCAGCAGCCCCGCCTTCGTAGGCGAGCAGTACTTC
TRBJ2-1,.,13,.,TRBV25-1,CASSDGTGTPSFF,TGTGCCAGCAGTGATGGAACCGGGACACCGTCGTTCTTC
TRBJ2-7,.,15,TRBD1,TRBV5-4,CASSWGQGTSGEQYF,TGTGCCAGCAGCTGGGGACAGGGGACCTCCGGCGAGCAGTACTTC
TRBJ2-2,.,14,.,TRBV7-2,CASSLVTATGELFF,TGTGCCAGCAGCTTAGTAACAGCCACCGGGGAGCTGTTTTTT
TRBJ2-3,few,18,TRBD2,TRBV12-3/TRBV12-4,CASSFAPLRDYHTDTQYF,TGTGCCAGCAGTTTTGCCCCACTCCGGGACTACCACACAGATACGCAGTATTTT
TRBJ2-3,.,15,TRBD2,TRBV4-2,CASSHFGGGPNTQYF,TGTGCCAGCAGCCATTTCGGCGGGGGGCCTAATACGCAGTATTTT
TRBJ2-3,.,17,.,TRBV7-9,CASSWPLGGPSTDTQYF,TGTGCCAGCAGCTGGCCTCTAGGGGGTCCTAGCACAGATACGCAGTATTTT
TRBJ2-3,.,15,.,TRBV5-1,CASSLGRLGTDTQYF,TGCGCCAGCAGCTTGGGTCGACTAGGGACAGATACGCAGTATTTT
TRBJ2-7,.,15,.,TRBV6-2/TRBV6-3,CASSYWADSSYEQYF,TGTGCCAGCAGTTACTGGGCCGATAGCTCCTACGAGCAGTACTTC
TRBJ1-2,many,17,.,TRBV5-1,CASSSKQQATLNYGYTF,TGCGCCAGCAGCTCGAAGCAACAGGCGACCCTTAACTATGGCTACACCTTC
TRBJ1-6,.,14,.,TRBV7-9,CASSGGPADSPLHF,TGTGCCAGCAGCGGGGGGCCCGCGGATTCACCCCTCCACTTT
TRBJ2-1,.,14,TRBD1,TRBV10-3,CAISGTGQGNEQFF,TGTGCCATCAGTGGGACGGGACAGGGCAATGAGCAGTTCTTC
TRBJ2-3,few,15,.,TRBV5-1,CASRSTWGSTDTQYF,TGCGCCAGCCGATCCACCTGGGGTAGCACAGATACGCAGTATTTT
TRBJ2-3,.,14,.,TRBV15,CATSPWARTDTQYF,TGTGCCACCAGCCCCTGGGCCCGCACAGATACGCAGTATTTT
TRBJ2-3,few,14,.,TRBV20-1,CSAAPGQSTDTQYF,TGCAGTGCGGCGCCGGGTCAAAGCACAGATACGCAGTATTTT
TRBJ1-1,many,14,.,TRBV27,CASSLDGVGTEAFF,TGTGCCAGCAGTTTGGACGGGGTGGGGACTGAAGCTTTCTTT
TRBJ2-1,.,11,.,TRBV5-8,CASGWEVEQFF,TGTGCCAGCGGATGGGAGGTTGAGCAGTTCTTC
TRBJ1-2,few,13,.,TRBV7-9,CASSLRGEGGYTF,TGTGCCAGCAGCTTGAGAGGGGAGGGAGGCTACACCTTC